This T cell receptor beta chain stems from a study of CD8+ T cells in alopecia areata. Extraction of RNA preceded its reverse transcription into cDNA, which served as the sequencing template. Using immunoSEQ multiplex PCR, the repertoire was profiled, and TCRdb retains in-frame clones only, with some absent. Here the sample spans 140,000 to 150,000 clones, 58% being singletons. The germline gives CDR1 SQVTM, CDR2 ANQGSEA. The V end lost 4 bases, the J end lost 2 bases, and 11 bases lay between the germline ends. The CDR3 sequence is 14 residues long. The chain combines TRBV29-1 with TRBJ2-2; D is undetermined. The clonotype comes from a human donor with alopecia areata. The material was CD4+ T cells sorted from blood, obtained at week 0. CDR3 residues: CSVASGYNTGELFF. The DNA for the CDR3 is TGCAGCGTTGCTTCCGGCTACAACACCGGGGAGCTGTTTTTT.